The clone carrying this TCR beta chain was observed many times. Per germline, CDR1 SEHNR and CDR2 FQNEAQ (reference sequence). The CDR3 has 13 residues. V was clipped by 3 bases and J by 4 bases, with 7 bases between them. From roughly 0.4 ug of RNA, a library with molecular barcoded alpha/delta and beta/gamma adaptors was made. Each CDR3 protein gets one entry after TCRdb re-called the reads with MiXCR. This sample has 100,000 to 150,000 distinct CDR3 sequences; approximately 13% occur once, and the top ten carry 9.5% to 11%. The sample belongs to a study of read filtering for tumor transcriptome and immune sequencing. Study at large: By R-ISS, stages I, II and III held approximately 8, 16 and 7 patients.

The rearrangement uses TRBV7-9 and TRBJ2-4; D gene unclear. The sequenced sample consisted of a population of CD138-negative cells sorted from bone marrow. The receptor was isolated from a donor over 35 with multiple myeloma. CDR3 region: CASSFTEKNIQYF. Written as DNA, the CDR3 is TGTGCCAGCAGCTTTACAGAGAAAAACATTCAGTACTTC.